Below are 14 T cell receptor beta chains sequenced from a single sample in a study of blood T cell repertoires in COVID-19 (TCRdb year 2020). The library was made by the immunoSEQ multiplex PCR assay. TCRdb obtained this table from immuneACCESS and retained in-frame rearrangements with V and J assigned. These tables miss some clones; where compared with another copy, unresolved V genes account for less than half of the shortfall, and the remainder is unexplained. This sample lists tens of thousands of clones; roughly nine tenths were detected once. The ten most abundant clones make up approximately 20% of the sample. Input material: peripheral blood. The source is an older man with acute or convalescent COVID-19.

The chain employs TRBV18 and TRBJ2-1; D is perhaps TRBD2 (6 bases). Germline V gene data show CDR1 as KGHSH and CDR2 as LQKENI. The CDR3 length is 16 residues. V was shortened by 3 bases and J by 4 bases, with 16 bases between the two germline ends. For the CDR3, the DNA is TGTGCCAGCTCACCCTCCGGGAGTCCCGTTTACAATGAGCAGTTCTTC. Protein: CASSPSGSPVYNEQFF.

This CDR3 is CASSQTGVDEQYF. CDR3 coding DNA: TGTGCCAGTAGCCAGACAGGGGTTGACGAGCAGTACTTC. The rearrangement uses TRBV19 and TRBJ2-7, with 8 positions matching TRBD1. The length of the CDR3 is 13 residues. After removal of 6 bases from V and 5 bases from J, the junction contained 6 bases not matched to a gene. Germline V CDR1 and CDR2: LNHDA, SQIVND (reference sequence).

The chain joins TRBV5-1 to TRBJ1-4; 7 bases map to TRBD1. From germline, CDR1 is SGHRS and CDR2 YFSETQ. The trim removed 0 bases at V and 2 bases at J, leaving 4 bases unmatched. This CDR3 comprises 16 residues. Written as DNA, the CDR3 is TGCGCCAGCAGCTTGGACAGGGGCTTCACTAATGAAAAACTGTTTTTT. Encoded protein: CASSLDRGFTNEKLFF.

The gene calls are TRBV7-2 and TRBJ2-3, with 7 positions matching TRBD2. This CDR3 spans 12 amino acids. Germline V CDR1 and CDR2: SGHTA, FQGNSA. The DNA of the CDR3 is TGTAGCGGGAGTAAGCTTGCAGATACGCAGTATTTT. The encoded protein is CSGSKLADTQYF.

The rearrangement links TRBV19 to TRBJ1-5; D call uncertain. CDR1 and CDR2 from the germline V gene are LNHDA and SQIVND (reference sequence). V gave up 5 bases and J gave up 0 bases, with 17 bases separating them. The CDR3 has 17 amino acids. DNA for the CDR3: TGTGCCAGTAGTCGGCGGGCACAGACACCTAGCAATCAGCCCCAGCATTTT. This translates into CASSRRAQTPSNQPQHF.

The chain has TRBV27 and TRBJ2-1, with 10 bases matching TRBD2. The junction had 7 bases not matched to a gene; V was cut back by 5 bases and J by 6 bases. The CDR3 length is 15 residues. Germline loops: CDR1 MNHEY, CDR2 SMNVEV (reference sequence). In DNA, the CDR3 is TGTGCCAGCAGTCTGACGAGCGGGAGGGGCAATGAGCAGTTCTTC. Encoded protein: CASSLTSGRGNEQFF.

The V call is TRBV18, the J call TRBJ2-7; tentatively, D is TRBD1 (6 bases). Germline V gene data show CDR1 as KGHSH and CDR2 as LQKENI. The CDR3 extends over 15 amino acids. V gave up 3 bases and J gave up 4 bases, with 16 bases separating them. CDR3 residues: CASSPGNRDTYEQYF. CDR3 in DNA: TGTGCCAGCTCACCCGGGAACCGGGACACTTACGAGCAGTACTTC. Full variable domain (rest looked up from reference TRBV18 and TRBJ2-7): NAGVMQNPRHLVRRRGQEARLRCSPMKGHSHVYWYRQLPEEGLKFMVYLQKENIIDESGMPKERFSAEFPKEGPSILRIQQVVRGDSAAYFCASSPGNRDTYEQYFGPGTRLTVT.

This chain connects TRBV5-1 to TRBJ1-1; 9 nucleotides line up with TRBD1. The germline gives CDR1 SGHRS, CDR2 YFSETQ. The V segment lost 0 bases and the J segment 11 bases; nucleotides outside the gene matches: 14. The CDR3 has 16 amino acids. CDR3: CASSLASGTGTTQAFF. DNA for the CDR3: TGCGCCAGCAGCTTGGCCTCCGGGACAGGGACTACTCAGGCTTTCTTT.

This chain links TRBV7-2 with TRBJ1-5; 7 bases line up with TRBD1. V was pared by 5 bases and J by 2 bases, with 0 bases of the junction left unmatched. The CDR3 is 13 residues long. CDR1 and CDR2 from the germline V gene are SGHTA and FQGNSA. CDR3: CASSGTGNQPQHF. The CDR3 DNA reads as TGTGCCAGCAGCGGGACAGGCAATCAGCCCCAGCATTTT.

J is TRBJ2-3 and V is TRBV5-1, with 10 nucleotides matching TRBD1. V shed 2 bases, J shed 4 bases, and the junction held 4 bases outside the gene matches. Per the germline V gene, CDR1 is SGHRS and CDR2 is YFSETQ. CDR3 size: 15 residues. DNA of the CDR3: TGCGCCAGCAGCTTACCCGGGACAGGGGCAGATACGCAGTATTTT. It specifies CASSLPGTGADTQYF.

The chain joins TRBV4-2 to TRBJ2-3; D gene ambiguous. Trimming stripped 1 base from V and 1 base from J, with 12 bases between. Germline CDR1 is LGHNA and CDR2 is YNFKEQ. The CDR3 sequence is 16 residues long. The chain's CDR3 is CASSQASVAGTDTQYF. CDR3 in DNA: TGTGCCAGCAGCCAAGCTAGTGTTGCGGGCACAGATACGCAGTATTTT.

V gene TRBV7-2 combines with J gene TRBJ1-2, with TRBD1 identical over 7 bases. V shed 1 base and J 0 bases; nucleotides not matched to a gene: 2. This CDR3 is 15 amino acids long. CDR1 and CDR2 (germline): SGHTA, FQGNSA. The CDR3 spells CASSLDRGANYGYTF. The DNA of the CDR3 is TGTGCCAGCAGCTTAGACAGGGGAGCTAACTATGGCTACACCTTC.

The CDR3, as DNA: TGTGCCAGCAGCTTAGGGGGTAGGAACACTGAAGCTTTCTTT. Translating gives CASSLGGRNTEAFF. The chain links TRBV5-6 to TRBJ1-1, with D tentatively TRBD1 (6 bases). Germline-derived CDR1 and CDR2 are SGHDT and YYEEEE. Trimming cost V 2 bases and J 1 base, with 9 bases left between them. The length of the CDR3 is 14 residues.

This clone occurred a few times. The V and J genes are TRBV7-8 and TRBJ1-6, with a weak D call TRBD1 (6 bases). There are 16 residues in the CDR3. Looked up from germline, CDR1 is SGHVS and CDR2 is FQNEAQ. Between the trimmed V and J ends, which lost 5 bases and 3 bases, there was a span of 14 bases. The CDR3, as DNA: TGTGCCAGCAGCCAGGCGACAGGATTCTATAATTCACCCCTCCACTTT. As protein: CASSQATGFYNSPLHF.